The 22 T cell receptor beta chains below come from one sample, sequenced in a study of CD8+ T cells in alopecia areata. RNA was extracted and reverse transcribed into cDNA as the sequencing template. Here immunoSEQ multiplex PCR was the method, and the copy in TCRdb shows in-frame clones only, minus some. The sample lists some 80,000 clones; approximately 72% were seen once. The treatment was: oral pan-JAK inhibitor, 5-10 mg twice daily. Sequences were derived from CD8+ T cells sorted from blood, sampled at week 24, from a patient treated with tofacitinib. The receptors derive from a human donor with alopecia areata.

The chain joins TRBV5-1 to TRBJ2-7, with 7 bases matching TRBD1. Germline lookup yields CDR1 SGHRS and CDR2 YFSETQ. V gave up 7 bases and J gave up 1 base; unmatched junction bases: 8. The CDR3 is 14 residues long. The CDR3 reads CASRSAGGSYEQYF. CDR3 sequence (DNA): TGCGCCAGCCGATCGGCAGGGGGATCCTACGAGCAGTACTTC.

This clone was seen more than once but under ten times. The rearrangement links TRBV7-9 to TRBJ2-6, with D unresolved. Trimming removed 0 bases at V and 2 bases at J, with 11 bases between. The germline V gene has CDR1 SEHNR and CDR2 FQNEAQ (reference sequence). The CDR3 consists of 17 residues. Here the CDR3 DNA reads TGTGCCAGCAGCTTAGCCCGACTCCCTACTGGGGCCAACGTCCTGACTTTC. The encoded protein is CASSLARLPTGANVLTF.

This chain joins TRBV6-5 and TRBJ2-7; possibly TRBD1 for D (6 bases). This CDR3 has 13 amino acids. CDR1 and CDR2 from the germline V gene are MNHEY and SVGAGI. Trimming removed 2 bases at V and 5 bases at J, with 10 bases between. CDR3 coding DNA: TGTGCCAGCAGTTACACAGAGGGGGACGAGCAGTACTTC. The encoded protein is CASSYTEGDEQYF.

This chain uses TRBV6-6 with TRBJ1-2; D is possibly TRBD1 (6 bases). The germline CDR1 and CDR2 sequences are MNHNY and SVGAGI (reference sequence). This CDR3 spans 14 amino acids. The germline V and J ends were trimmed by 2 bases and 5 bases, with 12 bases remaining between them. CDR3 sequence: CASSYEDSLYGYTF. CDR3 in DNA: TGTGCCAGCAGTTACGAGGACAGCCTGTATGGCTACACCTTC.

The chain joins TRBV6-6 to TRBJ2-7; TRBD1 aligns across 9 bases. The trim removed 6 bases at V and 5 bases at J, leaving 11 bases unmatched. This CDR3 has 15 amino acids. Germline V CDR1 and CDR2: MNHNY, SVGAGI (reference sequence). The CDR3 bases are TGTGCCAGCAGGTCCGGGACAGGGCCGTTTGACGAGCAGTACTTC. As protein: CASRSGTGPFDEQYF.

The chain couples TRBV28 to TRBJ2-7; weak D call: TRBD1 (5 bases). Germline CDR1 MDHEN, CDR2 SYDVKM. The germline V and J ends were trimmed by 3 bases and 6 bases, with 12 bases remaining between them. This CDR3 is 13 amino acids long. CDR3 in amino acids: CASSFQGQSEQYF. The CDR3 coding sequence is TGTGCCAGCAGTTTTCAGGGCCAGAGCGAGCAGTACTTC.

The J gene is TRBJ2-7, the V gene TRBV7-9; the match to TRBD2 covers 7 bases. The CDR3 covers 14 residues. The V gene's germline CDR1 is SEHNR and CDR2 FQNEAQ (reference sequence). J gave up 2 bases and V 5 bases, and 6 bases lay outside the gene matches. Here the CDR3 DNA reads TGTGCCAGCAGCCCCGGAAGCGGGGCCTACGAGCAGTACTTC. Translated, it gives CASSPGSGAYEQYF.

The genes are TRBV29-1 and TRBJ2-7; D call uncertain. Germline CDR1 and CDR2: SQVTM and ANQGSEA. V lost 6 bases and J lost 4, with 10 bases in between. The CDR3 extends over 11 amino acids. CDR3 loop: CSVLGPYEQYF. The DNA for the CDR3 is TGCAGCGTACTTGGGCCGTACGAGCAGTACTTC.

CDR3 protein: CASSAGGVVWNEQFF. CDR3 DNA sequence: TGTGCCAGCAGTGCTGGGGGGGTAGTTTGGAATGAGCAGTTCTTC. V is TRBV28 and J is TRBJ2-1, with 7 bases identical to TRBD2. V lost 5 bases and J lost 7; bases outside the gene matches: 11. The CDR3 runs to 15 residues. Per germline, CDR1 MDHEN and CDR2 SYDVKM.

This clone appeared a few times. This CDR3 is CASLPPGPRAQDTQYF. In DNA, the CDR3 is TGTGCCAGCCTACCTCCGGGACCCCGGGCCCAAGATACGCAGTATTTT. J is TRBJ2-3 and V is TRBV2; the D call may be TRBD1 or TRBD2 (5 bases each). V was shortened by 8 bases and J by 5 bases, with 23 bases between the two germline ends. The germline V gene has CDR1 SNHLY and CDR2 FYNNEI. CDR3 length equals 16 residues.

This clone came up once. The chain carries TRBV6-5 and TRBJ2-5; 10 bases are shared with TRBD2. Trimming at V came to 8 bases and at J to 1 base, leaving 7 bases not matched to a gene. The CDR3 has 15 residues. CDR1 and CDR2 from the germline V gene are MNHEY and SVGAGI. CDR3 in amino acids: CASSLAGGSQETQYF. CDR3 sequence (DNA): TGTGCCAGCTCCTTAGCGGGAGGTTCCCAAGAGACCCAGTACTTC.

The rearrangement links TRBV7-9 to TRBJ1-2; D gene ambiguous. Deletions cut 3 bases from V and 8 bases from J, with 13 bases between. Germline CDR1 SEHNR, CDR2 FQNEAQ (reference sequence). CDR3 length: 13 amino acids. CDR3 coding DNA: TGTGCCAGCAGCTTGGGAGAGACTCGGGGCTACACCTTC. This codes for CASSLGETRGYTF.

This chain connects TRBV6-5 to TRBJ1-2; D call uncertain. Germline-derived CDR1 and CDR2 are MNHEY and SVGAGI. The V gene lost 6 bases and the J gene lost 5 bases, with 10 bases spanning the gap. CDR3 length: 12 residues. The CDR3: CASSPMGYGYTF. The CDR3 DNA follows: TGTGCCAGCAGCCCCATGGGATATGGCTACACCTTC.

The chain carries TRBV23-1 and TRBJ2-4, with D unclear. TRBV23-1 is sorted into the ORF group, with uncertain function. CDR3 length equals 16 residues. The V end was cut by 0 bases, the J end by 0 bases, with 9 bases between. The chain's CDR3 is CASSQSLILAKNIQYF. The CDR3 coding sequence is TGCGCCAGCAGTCAATCCCTAATCTTAGCCAAAAACATTCAGTACTTC.

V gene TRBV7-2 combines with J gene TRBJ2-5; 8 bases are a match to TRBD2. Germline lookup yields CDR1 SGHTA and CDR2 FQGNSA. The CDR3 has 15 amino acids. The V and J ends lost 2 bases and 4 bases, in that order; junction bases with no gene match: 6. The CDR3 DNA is TGTGCCAGCAGCTTATTACGGGAGGGCGCAGAGACCCAGTACTTC. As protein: CASSLLREGAETQYF.

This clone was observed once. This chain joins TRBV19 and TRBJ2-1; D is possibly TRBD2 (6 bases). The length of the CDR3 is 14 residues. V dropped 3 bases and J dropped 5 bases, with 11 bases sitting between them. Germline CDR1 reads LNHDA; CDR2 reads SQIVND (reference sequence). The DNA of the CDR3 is TGTGCCAGTAGTATTATCGGCGGGGACAATGAGCAGTTCTTC. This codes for CASSIIGGDNEQFF.

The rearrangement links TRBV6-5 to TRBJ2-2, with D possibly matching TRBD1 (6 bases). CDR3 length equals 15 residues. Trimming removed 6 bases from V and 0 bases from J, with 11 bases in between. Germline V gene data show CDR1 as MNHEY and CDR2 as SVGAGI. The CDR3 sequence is CASSPGTTNTGELFF. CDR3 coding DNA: TGTGCCAGCAGCCCCGGGACAACGAACACCGGGGAGCTGTTTTTT.

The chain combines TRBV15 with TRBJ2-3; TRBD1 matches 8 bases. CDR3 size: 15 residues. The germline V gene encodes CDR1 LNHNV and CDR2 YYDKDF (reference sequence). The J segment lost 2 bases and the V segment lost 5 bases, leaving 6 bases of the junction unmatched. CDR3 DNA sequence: TGTGCCACCAGCCCCCGGGACAGGCCCACAGATACGCAGTATTTT. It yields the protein CATSPRDRPTDTQYF.

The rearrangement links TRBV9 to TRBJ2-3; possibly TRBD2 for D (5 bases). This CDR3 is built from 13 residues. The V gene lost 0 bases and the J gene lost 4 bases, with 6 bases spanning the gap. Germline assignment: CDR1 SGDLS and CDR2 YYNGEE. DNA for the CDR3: TGTGCCAGCAGCGTAGCGGAGGCAGATACGCAGTATTTT. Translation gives CASSVAEADTQYF.

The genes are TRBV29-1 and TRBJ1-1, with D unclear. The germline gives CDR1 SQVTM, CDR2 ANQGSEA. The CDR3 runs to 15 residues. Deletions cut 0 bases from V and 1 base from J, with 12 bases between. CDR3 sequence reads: CSVEEAVWGNTEAFF. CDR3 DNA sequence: TGCAGCGTTGAAGAGGCAGTCTGGGGGAACACTGAAGCTTTCTTT.

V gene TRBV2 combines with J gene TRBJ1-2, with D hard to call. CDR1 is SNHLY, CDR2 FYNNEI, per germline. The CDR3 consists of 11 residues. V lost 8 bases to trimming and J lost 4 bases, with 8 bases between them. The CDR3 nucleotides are TGTGCCAGCGGAGACACCTATGGCTACACCTTC. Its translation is CASGDTYGYTF.

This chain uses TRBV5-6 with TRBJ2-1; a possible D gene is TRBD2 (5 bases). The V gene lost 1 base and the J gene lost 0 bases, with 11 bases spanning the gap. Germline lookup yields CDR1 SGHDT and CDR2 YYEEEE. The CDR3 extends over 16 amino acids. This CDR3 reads CASSLYSTNSYNEQFF. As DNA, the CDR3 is TGTGCCAGCAGCTTGTATTCGACTAACTCCTACAATGAGCAGTTCTTC.